Shown below are 2 T cell receptor beta chains from a single sample sequenced in a study of shared clonotypes between healthy human individuals. Method: immunoSEQ multiplex PCR; TCRdb's copy keeps in-frame clones and lacks some. The data contain approximately 720,000 clones, 72% of them singletons. Specimen: memory CD4+ T cells sorted from blood. The subset is: CD45RA-negative fraction. All receptors come from a woman aged 25 to 39 in good health.

This chain joins TRBV11-2 and TRBJ1-1; D remains ambiguous. Germline loops: CDR1 SGHAT, CDR2 FQNNGV. The CDR3 runs to 14 residues. The V gene lost 5 bases and the J gene lost 0 bases, with 10 bases spanning the gap. The CDR3 DNA sequence: TGTGCCAGCAGCACCTGGACGGTGAACACTGAAGCTTTCTTT. Its translation: CASSTWTVNTEAFF.

This chain links TRBV7-6 with TRBJ2-5; D might be TRBD2 (5 bases). V lost 5 bases and J 0 bases, leaving 10 bases between the germline ends. This CDR3 region has 14 residues. Germline CDR1 is SGHVS and CDR2 is FNYEAQ. The DNA of the CDR3 is TGTGCCAGCAGCCCGCCCGGGGACCAAGAGACCCAGTACTTC. It encodes CASSPPGDQETQYF.